The 28 T cell receptor beta chains given below trace back to one sample, sequenced in a study of control samples from healthy donors and cancer patients. Data came from immunoSEQ multiplex PCR; TCRdb stores just in-frame clones and leaves some out. The sample has under 150,000 clones, around 90% seen once. Material: blood. The receptor source for this set is a man under 40 in good health.

In this sample, this clone turned up a few times. The chain combines TRBV27 with TRBJ2-1; D unresolved. The length of the CDR3 is 14 residues. V shed 1 base and J shed 2 bases, with 6 bases lying between them. The germline V gene encodes CDR1 MNHEY and CDR2 SMNVEV (reference sequence). The CDR3 sequence is CASSLLSPYNEQFF. The DNA for the CDR3 is TGTGCCAGCAGTTTATTATCCCCCTACAATGAGCAGTTCTTC.

The chain recombines TRBV30 with TRBJ2-3, with 8 bases that match TRBD2. The germline V gene has CDR1 GTSNPN and CDR2 SVGIG (reference sequence). V lost 2 bases, J lost 2 bases, and 6 bases stayed unmatched. There are 15 residues in the CDR3. The CDR3 DNA sequence: TGTGCCTGGAGTCCAAGCGGGAGTTACACAGATACGCAGTATTTT. Translating it yields CAWSPSGSYTDTQYF.

The gene calls are TRBV19 and TRBJ1-2, with a weak D call TRBD1 (5 bases). Trimming stripped 7 bases from V and 8 bases from J, with 14 bases between. Germline values: CDR1 LNHDA, CDR2 SQIVND (reference sequence). This CDR3 spans 12 amino acids. CDR3 coding DNA: TGTGCCAGTAATCTCGCAGGGAACGGCTACACCTTC. Its translation is CASNLAGNGYTF.

This clone was recorded once. The chain uses TRBV11-3 and TRBJ2-7, with D unresolved. From germline, CDR1 is SGHNT and CDR2 YENEEA. The CDR3 loop spans 12 amino acids. V was trimmed by 5 bases and J by 3 bases, leaving 8 bases between them. The CDR3 sequence is CASSRTDYEQYF. CDR3 nucleotide sequence: TGTGCCAGCAGCCGCACAGACTACGAGCAGTACTTC. Complete variable domain (other parts from reference TRBV11-3 and TRBJ2-7): EAGVVQSPRYKIIEKKQPVAFWCNPISGHNTLYWYLQNLGQGPELLIRYENEEAVDDSQLPKDRFSAERLKGVDSTLKIQPAELGDSAVYLCASSRTDYEQYFGPGTRLTVT.

The chain combines TRBV6-2 or TRBV6-3 with TRBJ2-7; possibly TRBD2 for D (5 bases). CDR3 size: 14 residues. The V and J ends lost 6 bases and 2 bases respectively, with 14 bases between them. Germline-derived CDR1 and CDR2 are MNHEY and SVGEGT. CDR3 bases: TGTGCCAGCAGCTATACCGTCGGGGCCTACGAGCAGTACTTC. This encodes CASSYTVGAYEQYF.

V usage is TRBV24-1 and J usage is TRBJ1-6; weak D call: TRBD1 (6 bases). The CDR3 runs 16 residues. In germline, CDR1 is KGHDR, CDR2 SFDVKD. Trimming shortened V by 2 bases and J by 5 bases, and 12 bases separated the two germline ends. CDR3 bases: TGTGCCACCAGTGATTCACTAGGGGGAAATAATTCACCCCTCCACTTT. It encodes CATSDSLGGNNSPLHF.

V and J are TRBV25-1 and TRBJ2-3, with 10 bases identical to TRBD2. J gave up 1 base and V 7 bases, and 5 bases lay outside the gene matches. CDR1 and CDR2 (germline): MGHDK, SYGVNS. This CDR3 has 15 residues. The DNA of the CDR3 is TGTGCCAGCACCCGAAGCGGGGGGGGCACAGATACGCAGTATTTT. It yields the protein CASTRSGGGTDTQYF.

The J gene is TRBJ1-2, the V gene TRBV19; D is possibly TRBD1 (5 bases). The V end was cut by 3 bases, the J end by 2 bases, with 13 bases between. CDR1 and CDR2 from the germline V gene are LNHDA and SQIVND (reference sequence). CDR3 length: 15 amino acids. CDR3 DNA: TGTGCCAGTAGTATGGGCCTGCAGGGAAACTATGGCTACACCTTC. Residues: CASSMGLQGNYGYTF. Filled out from reference TRBV19 and TRBJ1-2, the complete variable domain reads DGGITQSPKYLFRKEGQNVTLSCEQNLNHDAMYWYRQDPGQGLRLIYYSQIVNDFQKGDIAEGYSVSREKKESFPLTVTSAQKNPTAFYLCASSMGLQGNYGYTFGSGTRLTVV.

CDR3 DNA sequence: TGTGCCAGTAGTATAGATTCAACACTTGAAAAACTGTTTTTT. This encodes CASSIDSTLEKLFF. The V and J genes are TRBV19 and TRBJ1-4; no firm D call. V shed 0 bases and J shed 7 bases, with 9 bases lying between them. CDR3 size: 14 residues. Germline V gives CDR1 LNHDA, CDR2 SQIVND (reference sequence). Combining the CDR3 with reference TRBV19 and TRBJ1-4 gives the whole variable domain DGGITQSPKYLFRKEGQNVTLSCEQNLNHDAMYWYRQDPGQGLRLIYYSQIVNDFQKGDIAEGYSVSREKKESFPLTVTSAQKNPTAFYLCASSIDSTLEKLFFGSGTQLSVL.

The V and J genes are TRBV6-6 and TRBJ2-7, with D possibly being TRBD1 (5 bases). Germline V gene lookup returns CDR1 MNHNY and CDR2 SVGAGI (reference sequence). CDR3 length equals 15 residues. Deletions cut 0 bases from V and 0 bases from J, with 9 bases between. CDR3: CASSYSGRGSYEQYF. The CDR3 region has the DNA TGTGCCAGCAGTTACTCAGGAAGGGGCTCCTACGAGCAGTACTTC.

The rearrangement uses TRBV5-8 and TRBJ2-6; D is possibly TRBD1 or TRBD2 (5 bases each). CDR1 is SGHTS and CDR2 is YDEGEE in the germline V gene. This CDR3 has 15 residues. Trimming shortened V by 4 bases and J by 3 bases, and 11 bases separated the two germline ends. CDR3 coding DNA: TGTGCCAGCAGCCTATATGGGGGTGGGGCCAACGTCCTGACTTTC. Its translation: CASSLYGGGANVLTF.

This chain links TRBV7-9 with TRBJ1-2; no reliable D call. The CDR3 has 12 residues. Germline V CDR1 and CDR2: SEHNR, FQNEAQ (reference sequence). Trimming pared 5 bases from V and 8 bases from J, leaving 12 bases between. The CDR3 region has the DNA TGTGCCAGCAGCCGCTATTATGGCGGCTACACCTTC. It codes for CASSRYYGGYTF.

The chain joins TRBV7-9 to TRBJ2-1; possibly TRBD2 for D (5 bases). The CDR3 covers 17 residues. Germline V gene sequence: CDR1 SEHNR, CDR2 FQNEAQ (reference sequence). The V end lost 5 bases, the J end lost 8 bases, and 25 bases lay between the germline ends. This CDR3 reads CASSHDLASYTPHEQFF. The DNA for the CDR3 is TGTGCCAGCAGCCACGACTTGGCTAGCTACACACCCCATGAGCAGTTCTTC.

The gene calls are TRBV9 and TRBJ2-1; 12 nucleotides line up with TRBD2. CDR1 and CDR2 from the germline V gene are SGDLS and YYNGEE. Unmatched junction bases numbered 6, after V lost 2 bases and J lost 6 bases. This CDR3 comprises 16 residues. CDR3 bases: TGTGCCAGCAGCGTCTCTAGCGGGGGGGCAGTCAATGAGCAGTTCTTC. It specifies CASSVSSGGAVNEQFF.

The rearrangement links TRBV18 to TRBJ2-7, with D uncertain. The CDR3 spans 13 residues. V dropped 3 bases and J dropped 4 bases, with 10 bases sitting between them. Germline CDR1 reads KGHSH; CDR2 reads LQKENI. The chain's CDR3 is CASSPQTMYEQYF. The CDR3 DNA reads as TGTGCCAGCTCACCTCAGACGATGTACGAGCAGTACTTC. The variable domain in full, with the rest retrieved from reference TRBV18 and TRBJ2-7, is NAGVMQNPRHLVRRRGQEARLRCSPMKGHSHVYWYRQLPEEGLKFMVYLQKENIIDESGMPKERFSAEFPKEGPSILRIQQVVRGDSAAYFCASSPQTMYEQYFGPGTRLTVT.

This chain links TRBV9 with TRBJ2-5; 15 nucleotides align to TRBD2. This CDR3 has 16 residues. The ends lost 3 bases at V and 4 bases at J; junction bases unmatched: 4. CDR1 is SGDLS, CDR2 YYNGEE, per germline. The CDR3 DNA is TGTGCCAGCAGCGGGACTAGCGGGAGGGCCTCAGAGACCCAGTACTTC. As protein: CASSGTSGRASETQYF.

The chain recombines TRBV7-9 with TRBJ2-7; 11 nucleotides align to TRBD1. The CDR3 totals 15 residues. Germline values: CDR1 SEHNR, CDR2 FQNEAQ (reference sequence). V shed 4 bases, J shed 2 bases, and the junction held 4 bases outside the gene matches. The CDR3 region is CASSSDRGHPYEQYF. CDR3 bases: TGTGCCAGCAGCTCGGACAGGGGGCACCCCTACGAGCAGTACTTC.

Concerning this clone: The sample contains more than one DNA sequence encoding this CDR3. The chain is built from TRBV9 and TRBJ2-7, with a weak D call TRBD2 (5 bases). Trimming removed 4 bases at V and 6 bases at J, with 23 bases between. The germline V gene has CDR1 SGDLS and CDR2 YYNGEE. The CDR3 runs 16 residues. As DNA, the CDR3 is TGTGCCAGCAGCAAAGCTCCTACGCAAGCGGCCGTCGAGCAGTACTTC. Residues: CASSKAPTQAAVEQYF.

The J gene is TRBJ1-4, the V gene TRBV24-1; 12 nucleotides align to TRBD1. V lost 3 bases to trimming and J lost 7 bases; unmatched junction nucleotides: 5. The CDR3 spans 16 residues. Germline loops: CDR1 KGHDR, CDR2 SFDVKD. Here the CDR3 DNA reads TGTGCCACCAGTGATAGGGACAGGGGGCAGAGTGAAAAACTGTTTTTT. It codes for CATSDRDRGQSEKLFF.

The V call is TRBV7-9, the J call TRBJ2-5; TRBD2 agrees at 7 bases. Per germline, CDR1 SEHNR and CDR2 FQNEAQ (reference sequence). V shed 4 bases and J 2 bases; nucleotides not matched to a gene: 4. This CDR3 comprises 14 residues. The CDR3 sequence is CASSSGGGQETQYF. The CDR3 nucleotides are TGTGCCAGCAGCTCCGGGGGAGGGCAAGAGACCCAGTACTTC.

The CDR3 coding sequence is TGTGCCAGCAGCCGACTAGTCCGGGGGGCAGATACGCAGTATTTT. This codes for CASSRLVRGADTQYF. V is TRBV27 and J is TRBJ2-3, with 7 bases lining up with TRBD2. This CDR3 comprises 15 residues. The trim removed 6 bases at V and 4 bases at J, leaving 10 bases unmatched. Per the germline V gene, CDR1 is MNHEY and CDR2 is SMNVEV (reference sequence).

This rearrangement joins TRBV5-1 to TRBJ1-1; D unresolved. CDR3 size: 15 residues. Trimming left V 1 base short and J 0 bases short, with 10 bases between. The germline V gene has CDR1 SGHRS and CDR2 YFSETQ. Here the CDR3 DNA reads TGCGCCAGCAGCTTGATTGTGGGGATGAACACTGAAGCTTTCTTT. Its translation is CASSLIVGMNTEAFF.

The V gene is TRBV12-3 or TRBV12-4, the J gene TRBJ2-1; D is uncertain. CDR3 length equals 13 residues. V lost 7 bases and J lost 3, with 10 bases in between. This CDR3 is CASKEEGYNEQFF. The CDR3 bases are TGTGCCAGCAAAGAAGAAGGCTACAATGAGCAGTTCTTC.

This clone was detected a few times. J is TRBJ1-2 and V is TRBV9, with D maybe TRBD1 (5 bases). This CDR3 contains 12 residues. In germline, CDR1 is SGDLS, CDR2 YYNGEE. Trimming shortened V by 3 bases and J by 7 bases, and 10 bases separated the two germline ends. CDR3 residues: CASSGDRGGYTF. The CDR3 coding sequence is TGTGCCAGCAGCGGGGACCGTGGTGGCTACACCTTC.

The gene calls are TRBV15 and TRBJ1-1; no clear D. The germline V gene encodes CDR1 LNHNV and CDR2 YYDKDF (reference sequence). CDR3 length: 12 amino acids. Trimming took off 3 bases at V and 4 bases at J, with 6 bases between the two ends. CDR3 sequence reads: CATSRDGTEAFF. The CDR3 DNA sequence: TGTGCCACCAGCAGGGATGGCACTGAAGCTTTCTTT.

The rearrangement joins TRBV4-3 to TRBJ2-7; D may match TRBD1 or TRBD2 (5 bases each). Deletions cut 0 bases from V and 0 bases from J, with 15 bases between. This CDR3 comprises 17 residues. Germline V CDR1 and CDR2: LGHNA, YSLEER. The CDR3 sequence: CASSQDSPGQGSYEQYF. The CDR3 nucleotides are TGCGCCAGCAGCCAAGATTCCCCGGGGCAGGGCTCCTACGAGCAGTACTTC.

This clone was found a few times. The rearrangement joins TRBV18 to TRBJ1-6; D gene uncertain. Germline V gene data show CDR1 as KGHSH and CDR2 as LQKENI. The CDR3 extends over 15 amino acids. Trimming stripped 1 base from V and 7 bases from J, with 11 bases between. CDR3 region: CASSPQDSTNSPLHF. CDR3 sequence (DNA): TGTGCCAGCTCACCACAAGACTCAACAAATTCACCCCTCCACTTT.

This clone came up a few times. V gene TRBV18 combines with J gene TRBJ2-5, with 9 bases matching TRBD1. This CDR3 is built from 15 residues. Losses at the gene ends were 3 bases for V and 2 bases for J; bases not matched to a gene: 4. Germline loops: CDR1 KGHSH, CDR2 LQKENI. The CDR3 DNA follows: TGTGCCAGCTCACCGGGGACAGGGCCTCAAGAGACCCAGTACTTC. Encoded protein: CASSPGTGPQETQYF.